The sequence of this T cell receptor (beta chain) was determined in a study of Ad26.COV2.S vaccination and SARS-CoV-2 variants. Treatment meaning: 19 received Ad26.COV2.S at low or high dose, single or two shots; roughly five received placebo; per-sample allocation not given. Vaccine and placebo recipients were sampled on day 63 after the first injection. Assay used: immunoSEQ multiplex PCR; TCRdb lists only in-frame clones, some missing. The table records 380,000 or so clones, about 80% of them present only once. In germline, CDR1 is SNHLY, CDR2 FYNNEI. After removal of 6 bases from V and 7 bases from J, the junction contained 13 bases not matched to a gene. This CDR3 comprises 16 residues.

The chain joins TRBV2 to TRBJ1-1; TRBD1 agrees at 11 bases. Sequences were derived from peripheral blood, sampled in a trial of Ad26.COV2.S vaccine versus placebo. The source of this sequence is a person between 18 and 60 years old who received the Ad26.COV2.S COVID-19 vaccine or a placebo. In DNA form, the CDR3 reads TGTGCCAGCAGGCGCCATGGACAGGGGGCGCCCGGTGAAGCTTTCTTT. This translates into CASRRHGQGAPGEAFF.